What follows is one T cell receptor (beta chain) and its context. These data belong to a study of shared clonotypes between healthy human individuals. On the study more broadly: Donors were a couple of women and a few men aged 18 to 49. Donors had three CD4 naive, three CD4 memory, two CD8 naive and one CD8 memory plate apiece.

The CDR3 is 13 amino acids. Trimming left V 3 bases short and J 5 bases short, with 9 bases between. Germline V gene sequence: CDR1 SGHRS, CDR2 YFSETQ. The table came from immunoSEQ multiplex PCR; TCRdb's copy has only in-frame clones and leaves some out. The repertoire holds roughly 2.5 million clones, just over 90% seen once, with 0.14% in the top ten. Input material: naive CD4+ T cells sorted from blood. Subset reported: CD45RA+ positively selected. V usage is TRBV5-1 and J usage is TRBJ2-1; D possibly corresponds to TRBD2 (5 bases). This TCR derives from a man between 18 and 35 years old in good health. The CDR3 here is CASSYATNNEQFF. The CDR3 DNA follows: TGCGCCAGCAGCTATGCGACTAACAATGAGCAGTTCTTC.